This T cell receptor beta chain derives from a study of blood T cell repertoires in COVID-19. From germline, CDR1 is ENHRY and CDR2 SYGVKD. With V trimmed by 6 bases and J by 0 bases, 9 bases remained unmatched. The CDR3 is 16 amino acids. The assay was immunoSEQ multiplex PCR, and TCRdb's table has in-frame clones only and misses some. The repertoire holds approximately 120,000 clones, about 90% seen once, with around 1.1% in the top ten. Material: peripheral blood. The J gene is TRBJ2-7, the V gene TRBV10-3; 9 bases align to TRBD2. This TCR was recovered from a human donor in a cohort sampled during active COVID-19. CDR3 sequence reads: CAIRTVTSGDSYEQYF. The CDR3 DNA sequence: TGTGCCATCAGAACTGTGACTAGCGGAGACTCCTACGAGCAGTACTTC.